Following are 32 T cell receptor beta chains from one sample sequenced in a study of blood T cell repertoires in COVID-19. Data came from immunoSEQ multiplex PCR; TCRdb stores just in-frame clones and leaves some out. The sample consists of approximately 60,000 clones, around 86% of them appearing once. The material sequenced was peripheral blood. Source of these receptors: a woman of 80 years or more with acute or convalescent COVID-19.

The sample holds a few counts of this clone. The chain recombines TRBV7-2 with TRBJ1-2; D call uncertain. Germline lookup yields CDR1 SGHTA and CDR2 FQGNSA. This CDR3 contains 15 residues. V lost 5 bases to trimming and J lost 1 base, with 14 bases between them. CDR3 amino acids: CASSLNRFINYGYTF. The DNA for the CDR3 is TGTGCCAGCAGCCTAAACCGTTTTATTAACTATGGCTACACCTTC.

The table lists this clone with a few counts. The V call is TRBV2, the J call TRBJ2-1; tentatively, D is TRBD2 (6 bases). Germline V gene lookup returns CDR1 SNHLY and CDR2 FYNNEI. V was shortened by 3 bases and J by 6 bases, with 18 bases between the two germline ends. The CDR3 sequence is 16 residues long. The CDR3 bases are TGTGCCAGCAGTGATGCGGGACCGGCCAAGGTCAATGAGCAGTTCTTC. Its translation: CASSDAGPAKVNEQFF.

This clone was recorded a few times. This chain connects TRBV7-2 to TRBJ2-5; TRBD1 is a possible D gene (5 bases). There are 14 residues in the CDR3. Germline loops: CDR1 SGHTA, CDR2 FQGNSA. The V gene lost 5 bases and the J gene lost 5 bases, with 15 bases spanning the gap. The CDR3 region is CASSLGLRVETQYF. The CDR3 DNA sequence: TGTGCCAGCAGCCTGGGGCTCCGTGTGGAGACCCAGTACTTC. The whole variable domain, remainder taken from reference TRBV7-2 and TRBJ2-5, is GAGVSQSPSNKVTEKGKDVELRCDPISGHTALYWYRQSLGQGLEFLIYFQGNSAPDKSGLPSDRFSAERTGGSVSTLTIQRTQQEDSAVYLCASSLGLRVETQYFGPGTRLLVL.

The J gene is TRBJ2-7, the V gene TRBV5-1, with D tentatively TRBD2 (6 bases). Germline V CDR1 and CDR2: SGHRS, YFSETQ. V lost 1 base, J lost 5 bases, and 10 bases lay in between. This CDR3 contains 13 residues. The CDR3 coding sequence is TGCGCCAGCAGCTTGCGGTCGGGGGACGAGCAGTACTTC. It encodes CASSLRSGDEQYF.

The chain has TRBV28 and TRBJ2-2, with 7 bases fitting TRBD1. The germline gives CDR1 MDHEN, CDR2 SYDVKM. V lost 2 bases and J lost 2; bases outside the gene matches: 11. CDR3 length equals 18 residues. In DNA, the CDR3 is TGTGCCAGCAGTTTAAACGCCTGGGGACAGCCCAACACCGGGGAGCTGTTTTTT. Its protein product is CASSLNAWGQPNTGELFF.

This rearrangement joins TRBV11-2 to TRBJ1-1, with D tentatively TRBD1 (6 bases). CDR3 length: 13 residues. Germline V gene data show CDR1 as SGHAT and CDR2 as FQNNGV. Trimming removed 10 bases from V and 4 bases from J, with 16 bases in between. CDR3 sequence: CATGGQTGTEAFF. The CDR3, as DNA: TGTGCCACGGGAGGACAGACGGGCACTGAAGCTTTCTTT.

The chain joins TRBV10-2 to TRBJ1-1; D may be TRBD1 (6 bases). Germline loops: CDR1 WSHSY, CDR2 SAAADI. The CDR3 runs 13 residues. V shed 8 bases and J shed 4 bases, with 14 bases lying between them. The CDR3 spells CASGRGGATEAFF. The CDR3 region has the DNA TGCGCCAGCGGGCGAGGGGGGGCCACTGAAGCTTTCTTT.

This rearrangement joins TRBV24-1 to TRBJ2-3; 9 nucleotides align to TRBD1. This CDR3 is 16 amino acids long. The V segment lost 4 bases and the J segment 0 bases; nucleotides outside the gene matches: 4. Germline assignment: CDR1 KGHDR and CDR2 SFDVKD. The CDR3 bases are TGTGCCACCAGTGACCCACAGGGGGCGAGCACAGATACGCAGTATTTT. It encodes CATSDPQGASTDTQYF.

V gene TRBV11-3 combines with J gene TRBJ2-2; 9 nucleotides line up with TRBD1. This CDR3 contains 16 residues. Germline loops: CDR1 SGHNT, CDR2 YENEEA. Losses at the gene ends were 5 bases for V and 6 bases for J; bases not matched to a gene: 10. The CDR3: CASSRGQGRSAGELFF. In DNA form, the CDR3 reads TGTGCCAGCAGCCGAGGACAGGGGAGAAGCGCCGGGGAGCTGTTTTTT.

This clone was recorded once. The chain uses TRBV4-3 and TRBJ1-2; 7 bases are shared with TRBD1. CDR3 length: 14 amino acids. J gave up 3 bases and V 1 base, and 2 bases lay outside the gene matches. Germline lookup yields CDR1 LGHNA and CDR2 YSLEER. The CDR3 reads CASSQGDSDYGYTF. The CDR3 nucleotides are TGCGCCAGCAGCCAAGGGGACAGTGACTATGGCTACACCTTC.

This chain uses TRBV5-4 with TRBJ2-2, with D unresolved. Trimming left V 9 bases short and J 1 base short, with 13 bases between. Germline V gene lookup returns CDR1 SGHNT and CDR2 YYREEE (reference sequence). There are 14 residues in the CDR3. CDR3 sequence (DNA): TGTGCCACAAAAGACACGCTGAACACCGGGGAGCTGTTTTTT. This encodes CATKDTLNTGELFF.

The gene calls are TRBV2 and TRBJ2-3; 7 nucleotides agree with TRBD2. Trimming cost V 7 bases and J 0 bases; bases outside gene matches: 7. CDR3 length equals 15 residues. Germline loops: CDR1 SNHLY, CDR2 FYNNEI. This CDR3 reads CASTGAGLSTDTQYF. CDR3 coding DNA: TGTGCCAGCACCGGAGCGGGGCTAAGCACAGATACGCAGTATTTT.

V and J are TRBV30 and TRBJ2-7; 7 nucleotides match TRBD1. The CDR3 is 12 residues long. The V and J ends lost 5 bases and 9 bases, in that order; junction bases with no gene match: 10. The germline V gene has CDR1 GTSNPN and CDR2 SVGIG (reference sequence). The CDR3 DNA reads as TGTGCCTGGGGGACAGTGGGCCACGGGCAGTACTTC. This codes for CAWGTVGHGQYF.

The rearrangement links TRBV15 to TRBJ2-1, with TRBD2 matching over 8 bases. This CDR3 is built from 20 residues. V shed 0 bases, J shed 5 bases, and the junction held 18 bases outside the gene matches. Germline values: CDR1 LNHNV, CDR2 YYDKDF (reference sequence). CDR3 DNA: TGTGCCACCAGCAGAGACGTGGTCCGGGGGGGGCGGTTTAGTCACAATGAGCAGTTCTTC. It translates to CATSRDVVRGGRFSHNEQFF.

The chain employs TRBV5-1 and TRBJ2-7, with 8 nucleotides matching TRBD2. From germline, CDR1 is SGHRS and CDR2 YFSETQ. J was trimmed by 1 base and V by 0 bases; bases with no gene match: 0. This CDR3 comprises 14 residues. The CDR3 region has the DNA TGCGCCAGCAGCTTGGGACTAGCGTCCTACGAGCAGTACTTC. Its protein is CASSLGLASYEQYF. The entire variable domain, with the rest obtained from reference TRBV5-1 and TRBJ2-7, is as follows: KAGVTQTPRYLIKTRGQQVTLSCSPISGHRSVSWYQQTPGQGLQFLFEYFSETQRNKGNFPGRFSGRQFSNSRSEMNVSTLELGDSALYLCASSLGLASYEQYFGPGTRLTVT.

V usage is TRBV3-1 (or the pseudogene TRBV3-2) and J usage is TRBJ2-2; 8 bases align to TRBD2. Per the germline V gene, CDR1 is LGHDT and CDR2 is YNNKEL (reference sequence). Trimming cost V 4 bases and J 5 bases; bases outside gene matches: 6. CDR3 length: 15 residues. CDR3 protein: CASSLLAAKTGELFF. The CDR3 DNA reads as TGTGCCAGCAGCCTACTAGCGGCCAAAACCGGGGAGCTGTTTTTT.

This clone was detected a few times. The rearrangement links TRBV3-1 (or the pseudogene TRBV3-2) to TRBJ2-1; 8 positions agree with TRBD2. This CDR3 region has 12 residues. The ends lost 10 bases at V and 5 bases at J; junction bases unmatched: 4. Looked up from germline, CDR1 is LGHDT and CDR2 is YNNKEL (reference sequence). CDR3 DNA sequence: TGTGCCACCGAGCGGGGGAACAATGAGCAGTTCTTC. As protein: CATERGNNEQFF.

This clone was counted a few times. The rearrangement uses TRBV27 and TRBJ2-7; tentative D call: TRBD2 (6 bases). The CDR3 totals 14 residues. V dropped 2 bases and J dropped 3 bases, with 11 bases sitting between them. The V gene's germline CDR1 is MNHEY and CDR2 SMNVEV (reference sequence). CDR3 coding DNA: TGTGCCAGCAGTTTAAGGGCGGGGCACTACGAGCAGTACTTC. Amino acids: CASSLRAGHYEQYF.

This sequence joins TRBV10-2 and TRBJ2-1; TRBD2 agrees at 10 bases. The junction had 8 bases not matched to a gene; V was cut back by 3 bases and J by 3 bases. The CDR3 length is 17 residues. In germline, CDR1 is WSHSY, CDR2 SAAADI. The CDR3: CASSDPGTSVYYNEQFF. For the CDR3, the DNA is TGCGCCAGCAGTGACCCAGGGACTAGCGTTTACTACAATGAGCAGTTCTTC.

This clone has only a few counts. The chain links TRBV6-1 to TRBJ2-7, with 7 bases identical to TRBD1. Germline CDR1 reads MNHNS; CDR2 reads SASEGT. V was clipped by 0 bases and J by 4 bases; unmatched bases: 6. The CDR3 is 15 amino acids. The CDR3 reads CASSEARGRWYEQYF. In DNA, the CDR3 is TGTGCCAGCAGTGAAGCGAGGGGGCGATGGTACGAGCAGTACTTC.

This clone has a handful of counts. The chain combines TRBV19 with TRBJ2-1; maybe TRBD2 (6 bases). CDR1 and CDR2 from the germline V gene are LNHDA and SQIVND (reference sequence). The length of the CDR3 is 14 residues. V dropped 3 bases and J dropped 11 bases, with 17 bases sitting between them. Written as DNA, the CDR3 is TGTGCCAGTAGTATCACCGGGGGTGAGGGTAAGCAGTTCTTC. Translation gives CASSITGGEGKQFF.

This rearrangement joins TRBV18 to TRBJ2-1, with 7 nucleotides matching TRBD1. V trimming: 4 bases; J trimming: 4 bases; junction bases outside the gene matches: 7. The length of the CDR3 is 15 residues. CDR1 is KGHSH and CDR2 is LQKENI in the germline V gene. In DNA form, the CDR3 reads TGTGCCAGCTCACGACGTGGGACAGTATACAATGAGCAGTTCTTC. Amino acids: CASSRRGTVYNEQFF.

Notes on this clone: One junction end disagrees with the germline gene, perhaps due to a read error. The chain links TRBV7-7 to TRBJ2-5, with 7 bases identical to TRBD2. This CDR3 spans 13 amino acids. Germline CDR1 is SSHAT and CDR2 is FNYEAQ (reference sequence). CDR3 DNA: TGTGCTAGCAGCTTCGGGCGGGGGGAGACCCAGTACTTC. It encodes CASSFGRGETQYF.

J is TRBJ2-4 and V is TRBV15; 7 bases are shared with TRBD1. The V and J ends lost 2 bases and 8 bases, in that order; junction bases with no gene match: 9. This CDR3 contains 15 residues. Germline V lookup: CDR1 LNHNV, CDR2 YYDKDF (reference sequence). The CDR3: CATSRRQGGGDIQYF. The DNA of the CDR3 is TGTGCCACCAGCAGACGACAGGGTGGGGGTGACATTCAGTACTTC.

This clone was picked up a small number of times. The genes are TRBV7-3 and TRBJ2-1; TRBD2 matches 10 bases. The J segment lost 8 bases and the V segment lost 2 bases, leaving 12 bases of the junction unmatched. CDR3 length: 17 amino acids. Germline CDR1 reads SGHTA; CDR2 reads FQGTGA. CDR3 protein: CASSLFGPSGSWDEQFF. DNA for the CDR3: TGTGCCAGCAGCTTATTCGGTCCTAGCGGGAGTTGGGATGAGCAGTTCTTC.

The chain joins TRBV6-4 to TRBJ2-3, with D possibly matching TRBD2 (7 bases). The V gene lost 4 bases and the J gene lost 4 bases, with 15 bases spanning the gap. Germline assignment: CDR1 MRHNA and CDR2 SNTAGT. The CDR3 totals 15 residues. In nucleotides, the CDR3 is TGTGCCAGCAGTGTCTGGGGGGGGGCCTCAGATACGCAGTATTTT. This sequence encodes CASSVWGGASDTQYF.

On this clone: This sample includes further DNA sequences coding for the same CDR3. The J gene is TRBJ1-4, the V gene TRBV7-6, with 7 bases matching TRBD1. J gave up 8 bases and V 0 bases, and 6 bases lay outside the gene matches. CDR1 and CDR2 (germline): SGHVS, FNYEAQ. The CDR3 is 15 amino acids. The CDR3 loop reads CASSLAQGVGEKLFF. DNA for the CDR3: TGTGCCAGCAGCTTAGCGCAGGGGGTGGGCGAAAAACTGTTTTTT.

V usage is TRBV6-2 or TRBV6-3 and J usage is TRBJ2-7; possibly TRBD2 for D (6 bases). V lost 0 bases to trimming and J lost 3 bases, with 15 bases between them. Germline CDR1 MNHEY, CDR2 SVGEGT. The CDR3 has 16 residues. Here the CDR3 reads CASSYSLAGTFYEQYF. The CDR3 nucleotides read TGTGCCAGCAGTTACTCACTCGCGGGAACTTTCTACGAGCAGTACTTC.

V is TRBV28 and J is TRBJ1-5, with D unclear. Germline loops: CDR1 MDHEN, CDR2 SYDVKM. This CDR3 contains 15 residues. Trimming shortened V by 2 bases and J by 2 bases, and 10 bases separated the two germline ends. The DNA for the CDR3 is TGTGCCAGCAGTTTACCGCCAGTGGGCAATCAGCCCCAGCATTTT. Amino acids: CASSLPPVGNQPQHF. Full variable domain (remainder filled in from reference TRBV28 and TRBJ1-5): DVKVTQSSRYLVKRTGEKVFLECVQDMDHENMFWYRQDPGLGLRLIYFSYDVKMKEKGDIPEGYSVSREKKERFSLILESASTNQTSMYLCASSLPPVGNQPQHFGDGTRLSIL.

This clone was seen a single time. The chain combines TRBV6-5 with TRBJ2-7, with D possibly being TRBD1 (5 bases). The ends were cut back, 2 bases at V and 1 base at J, with 15 bases in the middle. Germline values: CDR1 MNHEY, CDR2 SVGAGI. The CDR3 loop spans 16 amino acids. Here the CDR3 reads CASSYLTQAPSYEQYF. The CDR3 nucleotides read TGTGCCAGCAGTTACCTGACACAGGCCCCTTCCTACGAGCAGTACTTC.

The chain recombines TRBV10-2 with TRBJ2-1; 9 bases are shared with TRBD2. The V gene end was trimmed by 7 bases and the J gene end by 7 bases; junction bases not matched to a gene: 8. CDR3 length equals 14 residues. Germline assignment: CDR1 WSHSY and CDR2 SAAADI. CDR3 nucleotide sequence: TGCGCCAGCATGGTAGCGGGGGTACGGAATGAGCAGTTCTTC. It encodes CASMVAGVRNEQFF.

This chain links TRBV5-1 with TRBJ2-2, with 7 bases matching TRBD2. CDR3 length equals 15 residues. Germline loops: CDR1 SGHRS, CDR2 YFSETQ. V was pared by 3 bases and J by 0 bases, with 2 bases of the junction left unmatched. As DNA, the CDR3 is TGCGCCAGCAGCTGGGGGGGAGCGAACACCGGGGAGCTGTTTTTT. This sequence encodes CASSWGGANTGELFF.